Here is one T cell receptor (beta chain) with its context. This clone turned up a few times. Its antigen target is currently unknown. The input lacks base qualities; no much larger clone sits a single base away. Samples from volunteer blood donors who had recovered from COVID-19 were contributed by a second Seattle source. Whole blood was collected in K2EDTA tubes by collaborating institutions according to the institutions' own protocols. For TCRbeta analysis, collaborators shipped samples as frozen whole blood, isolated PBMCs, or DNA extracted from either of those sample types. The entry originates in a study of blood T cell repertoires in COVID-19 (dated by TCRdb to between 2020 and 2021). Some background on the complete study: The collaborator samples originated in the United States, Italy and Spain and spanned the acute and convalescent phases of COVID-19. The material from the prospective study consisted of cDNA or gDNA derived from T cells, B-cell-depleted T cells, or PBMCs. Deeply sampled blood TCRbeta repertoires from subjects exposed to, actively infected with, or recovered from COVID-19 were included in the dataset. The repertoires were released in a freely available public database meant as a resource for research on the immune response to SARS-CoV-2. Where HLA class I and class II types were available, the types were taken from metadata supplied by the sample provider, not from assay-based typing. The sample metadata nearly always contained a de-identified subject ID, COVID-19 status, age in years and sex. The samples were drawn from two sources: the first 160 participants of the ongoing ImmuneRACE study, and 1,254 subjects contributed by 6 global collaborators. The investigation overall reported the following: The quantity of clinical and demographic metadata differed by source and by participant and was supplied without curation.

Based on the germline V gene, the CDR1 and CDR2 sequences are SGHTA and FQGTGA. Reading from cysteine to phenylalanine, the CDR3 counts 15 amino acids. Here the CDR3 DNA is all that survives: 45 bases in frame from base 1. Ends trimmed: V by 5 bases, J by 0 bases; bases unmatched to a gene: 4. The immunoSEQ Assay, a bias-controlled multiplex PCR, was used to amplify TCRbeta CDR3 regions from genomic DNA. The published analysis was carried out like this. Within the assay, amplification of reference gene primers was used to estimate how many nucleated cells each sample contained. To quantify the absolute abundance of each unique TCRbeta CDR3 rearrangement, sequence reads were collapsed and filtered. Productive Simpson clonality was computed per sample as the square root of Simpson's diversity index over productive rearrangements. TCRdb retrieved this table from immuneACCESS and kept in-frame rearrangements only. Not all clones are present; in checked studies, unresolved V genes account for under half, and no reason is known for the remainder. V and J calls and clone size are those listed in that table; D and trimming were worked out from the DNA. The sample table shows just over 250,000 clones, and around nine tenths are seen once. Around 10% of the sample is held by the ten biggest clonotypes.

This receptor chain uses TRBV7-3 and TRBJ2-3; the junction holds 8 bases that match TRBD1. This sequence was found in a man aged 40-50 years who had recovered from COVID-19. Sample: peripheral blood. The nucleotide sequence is TGTGCCAGCAGCGGACAGGGCGGGAGCACAGATACGCAGTATTTT. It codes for CASSGQGGSTDTQYF.